This T cell receptor beta chain was sequenced in a study of blood T cell repertoires in COVID-19. Source study methods: Nucleated cell counts were estimated from reference gene primer amplification. TCRdb keeps only in-frame clones here, not all; method: immunoSEQ multiplex PCR. For V, J and clone size, that table is used; D and trimming come from the DNA. The table lists 210,000 or so clones, around nine tenths of them singletons. The CDR3 totals 14 residues. V lost 6 bases, J lost 5 bases, and 3 bases stayed unmatched. The germline CDR1 and CDR2 sequences are MGHDK and SYGVNS. The genes are TRBV25-1 and TRBJ1-6, with TRBD1 matching 8 bases. The sequenced material came from peripheral blood. This sequence was found in a woman between 40 and 50 years old with acute or convalescent COVID-19. The CDR3 here is CASRQTGDNSPLHF. Written as DNA, the CDR3 is TGTGCCAGCAGACAGACAGGGGATAATTCACCCCTCCACTTT.